Detailed here is one T cell receptor beta chain. Its antigen remains unidentified. This record belongs to a study of blood T cells in healthy people across ages. Investigators took roughly 9.5 milliliters of peripheral blood from every donor. Alongside a J-beta primer mix, a sample-barcoded 5' primer served in a second PCR lasting about 6 to 12 cycles. From the 5' RACE reads, TCRdb called clonotypes with MiXCR, one entry per CDR3 protein. The sample contains roughly 1.5 million distinct CDR3 sequences, 42% of which appear only once. The CDR3 has 16 residues. Trimming shortened V by 1 base and J by 3 bases, and 15 bases separated the two germline ends. Germline V CDR1 and CDR2: SEHNR, FQNEAQ (reference sequence). Study observations and caveats: The study found more naive CD4+ cells and higher diversity in long-lived than aged donors. PBMCs were not sorted, which prevented a conclusive comparison of naive versus antigen-experienced cells.

The specimen was blood. The V call is TRBV7-9, the J call TRBJ1-2; maybe TRBD1 (5 bases). This clonotype was sampled from a woman between 18 and 29 years old in good health. In DNA, the CDR3 is TGTGCCAGCAGCTTAGATGGGACCCACTACCACTATGGCTACACCTTC. Protein sequence: CASSLDGTHYHYGYTF.